The rows below give T cell receptor beta chains drawn from one sample of a study of shared clonotypes between healthy human individuals. Here immunoSEQ multiplex PCR was the method, and the copy in TCRdb shows in-frame clones only, minus some. The table records some 500,000 clones, 60% to 80% of them present only once. Sequenced input: PBMCs. The receptors were sampled from a woman between 40 and 55 years old in good health. Some clones in this sample may be carry-over from other donors' samples. Each CDR3 is given with its conserved first and last residue. The D gene is left open where the match is weak. Rows may omit the clone size; those that give it use once, few, many or a size class.

d_gene	j_gene	abundance	v_gene	len	CDR3nt	CDR3aa
-	TRBJ1-2	few	TRBV6-1	13	TGTGCCAGCAGTGACGCGACTAACTATGGCTACACCTTC	CASSDATNYGYTF
TRBD2	TRBJ2-7	-	TRBV10-3	14	TGTGCCATCAGCGGGACTAGCGGGTCCTACGAGCAGTACTTC	CAISGTSGSYEQYF
TRBD1	TRBJ1-2	many	TRBV4-1	16	TGCGCCAGCAGCCAAGCCCTCTCGACAGGGGCCTATGGCTACACCTTC	CASSQALSTGAYGYTF
TRBD2	TRBJ2-5	-	TRBV7-8	15	TGTGCCAGCAGCTATCGGACTAGCGAGCGGGAGACCCAGTACTTC	CASSYRTSERETQYF
-	TRBJ2-3	-	TRBV18	13	TGTGCCAGCTCACGAGGGGCCACAGATACGCAGTATTTT	CASSRGATDTQYF
-	TRBJ1-2	-	TRBV28	15	TGTGCCAGCAGCACCGGAGGGAGGGTTGACTATGGCTACACCTTC	CASSTGGRVDYGYTF
-	TRBJ2-7	-	TRBV30	13	TGTGCCTGGGGAAGAGGCGGGATCTACGAGCAGTACTTC	CAWGRGGIYEQYF
-	TRBJ2-7	-	TRBV18	13	TGTGCCAGCTCACCTCCCAGCTCCTACGAGCAGTACTTC	CASSPPSSYEQYF
TRBD2	TRBJ2-1	-	TRBV18	20	TGTGCCAGCTCACCACGGGGACTAGGGGCGGTAGATGGCTTTCACAATGAGCAGTTCTTC	CASSPRGLGAVDGFHNEQFF
TRBD2	TRBJ2-7	-	TRBV27	16	TGTGCCAGCAGTATCTCGGGACTACTCCCTTCCTACGAGCAGTACTTC	CASSISGLLPSYEQYF
-	TRBJ2-7	few	TRBV7-3	16	TGTGCCAGCAGCGTACTCCCCGGGACCCCGATGCACGAGCAGTACTTC	CASSVLPGTPMHEQYF
-	TRBJ1-2	-	TRBV10-1	13	TGCGCCAGCAGTGAGTCCGGGGGTTTTGGCTACACCTTC	CASSESGGFGYTF
TRBD1	TRBJ1-2	few	TRBV19	13	TGTGCCAGTACCTTGGACAGGGGGCATGGCTACACCTTC	CASTLDRGHGYTF
-	TRBJ2-2	many	TRBV5-1	15	TGCGCCAGCAGCCTCCGGGGCGAGGGCACCGGGGAGCTGTTTTTT	CASSLRGEGTGELFF
-	TRBJ2-1	-	TRBV28	13	TGTGCCAGCAGTTTATCCCGTTACAATGAGCAGTTCTTC	CASSLSRYNEQFF
-	TRBJ2-1	few	TRBV7-9	14	TGTGCCAGCAGCTTAGCCCCGGGACTCCCCGGTGCCTTCTTC	CASSLAPGLPGAFF
TRBD2	TRBJ2-1	-	TRBV2	15	TGTGCCGCCAGCACGGGTAGCGGGCAATACAATGAGCAGTTCTTC	CAASTGSGQYNEQFF
-	TRBJ2-7	-	TRBV2	14	TGTGCCAGCAGTGTAACAGTCAGCTCCTACGAGCAGTACTTC	CASSVTVSSYEQYF
-	TRBJ1-4	few	TRBV19	15	TGTGCCAGTAGTATTCAATGGGGAGTCGGTGAAAAACTGTTTTTT	CASSIQWGVGEKLFF
-	TRBJ1-2	-	TRBV27	14	TGTGCCAGCAGTTTATTCCGGGGGAACTATGGCTACACCTTC	CASSLFRGNYGYTF
-	TRBJ1-1	once	TRBV5-1	17	TGCGCCAGCGCCCAGGGACATTTAGGATCGTTTGGCACTGAAGCTTTCTTT	CASAQGHLGSFGTEAFF
-	TRBJ2-7	-	TRBV30	13	TGTGCCTGGAGTGGGGACGGTACCTACGAGCAGTACTTC	CAWSGDGTYEQYF
-	TRBJ2-7	-	TRBV10-3	12	TGTGCCATCAAGACGGATACCTACGAGCAGTACTTC	CAIKTDTYEQYF
-	TRBJ2-7	-	TRBV28	16	TGTGCCAGCAGTTTACAGGGATCCTCTAAGAGATACGAGCAGTACTTC	CASSLQGSSKRYEQYF
-	TRBJ1-2	-	TRBV6-1	14	TGTGCCAGCAGTGAAGGCGCGGCCCTTTCTGGCTACACCTTC	CASSEGAALSGYTF
-	TRBJ1-3	-	TRBV9	12	TGTGCCAGCAGCGTAGACGGAAACACCATATATTTT	CASSVDGNTIYF
-	TRBJ2-7	-	TRBV18	12	TGTGCCAGCTCTGACAGAAACTACGAGCAGTACTTC	CASSDRNYEQYF
TRBD2	TRBJ2-1	-	TRBV7-2	15	TGTGCCAGCAGCATCGCGGGGGGCCCAAACAATGAGCAGTTCTTC	CASSIAGGPNNEQFF
TRBD1	TRBJ1-2	-	TRBV9	16	TGTGCCAGCAGCGTAGGTCGACAGGGGGCGAACTATGGCTACACCTTC	CASSVGRQGANYGYTF
TRBD1	TRBJ1-2	-	TRBV19	16	TGTGCCAGCTCCCGGAGGGAGGGGGCTAGTAACTATGGCTACACCTTC	CASSRREGASNYGYTF
TRBD2	TRBJ2-1	-	TRBV7-9	19	TGTGCCAGCAGCCTCGGACGGTCCTCAACCAGCGGGAGGGGCAATGAGCAGTTCTTC	CASSLGRSSTSGRGNEQFF
TRBD2	TRBJ2-3	many	TRBV4-2	17	TGTGCCAGCAGCCCACAAAAACTAGCGGGGGATACAGATACGCAGTATTTT	CASSPQKLAGDTDTQYF
-	TRBJ1-2	-	TRBV5-4	13	TGTGCCAGCAGCTTGGGACAGAACTATGGCTACACCTTC	CASSLGQNYGYTF
-	TRBJ2-5	-	TRBV9	13	TGTGCCAGCAGCACGGACTATTGGAAGACCCAGTACTTC	CASSTDYWKTQYF
TRBD2	TRBJ2-7	-	TRBV19	14	TGTGCCAGTACTTGGACTAGCGGTTCCTACGAGCAGTACTTC	CASTWTSGSYEQYF
-	TRBJ2-1	-	TRBV4-2	14	TGTGCCAGCAGCCAAGAAAGCTCCTACAATGAGCAGTTCTTC	CASSQESSYNEQFF
-	TRBJ1-6	few	TRBV7-2	14	TGTGCCAGCAGCTTAGGACCCGAAGATTTACCCCTCCACTTT	CASSLGPEDLPLHF
TRBD2	TRBJ2-5	-	TRBV10-2	12	TGCGCCAGCAGGGGGACTAGTGAGTCGCCGTACTTC	CASRGTSESPYF
-	TRBJ1-6	-	TRBV5-6	14	TGTGCCAGCAGCTTGTGGGGACCAAATTCACCCCTCCACTTT	CASSLWGPNSPLHF
-	TRBJ1-2	-	TRBV20-1	8	TGCAGTGCCGGGGGGGCGACCTTC	CSAGGATF
TRBD2	TRBJ2-2	-	TRBV7-2	15	TGTGCCAGCAGCCCCGGGACTAGCGGGATTTGGGAGCTGTTTTTT	CASSPGTSGIWELFF
TRBD2	TRBJ2-1	-	TRBV28	18	TGTGCCAGCAGCCCATCTTTTAGAGAGCGGGGTACCTACAATGAGCAGTTCTTC	CASSPSFRERGTYNEQFF
-	TRBJ2-3	-	TRBV7-3	14	TGTGCCAGCAGCTTATCTACAGGGTTAGATACGCAGTATTTT	CASSLSTGLDTQYF
-	TRBJ1-4	-	TRBV5-1	15	TGCGCCAGCAGCACGATGGGACCCCGTAATGAAAAACTGTTTTTT	CASSTMGPRNEKLFF
-	TRBJ1-4	-	TRBV27	14	TGTGCCAGCAGTAAGGGGGTGGCTAATGAAAAACTGTTTTTT	CASSKGVANEKLFF
-	TRBJ2-7	-	TRBV27	14	TGTGCCAGCAGTTTTGGTGGAGAAGCCTCCGAGCAGTACTTC	CASSFGGEASEQYF